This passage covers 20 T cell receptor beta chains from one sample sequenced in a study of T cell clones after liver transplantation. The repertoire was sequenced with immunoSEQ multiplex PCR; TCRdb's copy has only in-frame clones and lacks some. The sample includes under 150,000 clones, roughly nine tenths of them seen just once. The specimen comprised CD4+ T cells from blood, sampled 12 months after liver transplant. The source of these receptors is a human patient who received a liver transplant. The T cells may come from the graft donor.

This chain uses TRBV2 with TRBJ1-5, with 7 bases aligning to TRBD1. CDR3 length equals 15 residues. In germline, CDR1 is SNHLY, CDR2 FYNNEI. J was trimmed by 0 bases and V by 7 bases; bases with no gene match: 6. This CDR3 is CASTFGTDSNQPQHF. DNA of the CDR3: TGTGCCAGCACTTTTGGGACAGATAGCAATCAGCCCCAGCATTTT.

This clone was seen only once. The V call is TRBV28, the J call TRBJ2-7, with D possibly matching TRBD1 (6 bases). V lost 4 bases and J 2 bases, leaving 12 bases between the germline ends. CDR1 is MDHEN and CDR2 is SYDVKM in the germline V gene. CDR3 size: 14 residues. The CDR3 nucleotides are TGTGCCAGCAGTTCCGGGACACGCACCTACGAGCAGTACTTC. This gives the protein CASSSGTRTYEQYF.

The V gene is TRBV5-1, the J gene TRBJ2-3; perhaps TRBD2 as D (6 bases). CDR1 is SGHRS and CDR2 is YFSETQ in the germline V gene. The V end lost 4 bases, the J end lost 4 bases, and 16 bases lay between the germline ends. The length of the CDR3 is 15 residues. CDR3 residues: CASSDKRAGSDTQYF. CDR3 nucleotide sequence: TGCGCCAGCAGCGACAAGCGGGCGGGGTCAGATACGCAGTATTTT.

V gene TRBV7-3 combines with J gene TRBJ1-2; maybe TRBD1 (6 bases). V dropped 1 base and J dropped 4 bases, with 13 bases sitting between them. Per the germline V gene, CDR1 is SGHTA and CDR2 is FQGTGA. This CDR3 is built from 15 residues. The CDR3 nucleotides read TGTGCCAGCAGCTTAAATGGGGGGCGCCTCTATGGCTACACCTTC. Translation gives CASSLNGGRLYGYTF.

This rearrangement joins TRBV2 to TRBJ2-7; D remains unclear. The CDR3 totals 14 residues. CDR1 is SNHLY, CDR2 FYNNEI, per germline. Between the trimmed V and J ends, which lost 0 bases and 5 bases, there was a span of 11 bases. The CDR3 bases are TGTGCCAGCAGTGAAGCCCGGGTTTCGAACGAGCAGTACTTC. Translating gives CASSEARVSNEQYF.

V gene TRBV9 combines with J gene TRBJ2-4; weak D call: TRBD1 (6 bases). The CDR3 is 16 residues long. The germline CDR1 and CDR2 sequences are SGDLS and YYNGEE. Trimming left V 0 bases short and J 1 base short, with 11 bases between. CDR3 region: CASSVGGGEAKNIQYF. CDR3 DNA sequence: TGTGCCAGCAGCGTAGGTGGGGGCGAGGCCAAAAACATTCAGTACTTC.

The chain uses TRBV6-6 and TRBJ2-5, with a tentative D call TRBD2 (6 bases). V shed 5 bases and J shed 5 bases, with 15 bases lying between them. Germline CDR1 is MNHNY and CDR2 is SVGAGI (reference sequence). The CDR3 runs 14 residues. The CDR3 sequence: CASSPRSGLETQYF. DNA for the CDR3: TGTGCCAGCAGTCCCCGTAGCGGTTTGGAGACCCAGTACTTC.

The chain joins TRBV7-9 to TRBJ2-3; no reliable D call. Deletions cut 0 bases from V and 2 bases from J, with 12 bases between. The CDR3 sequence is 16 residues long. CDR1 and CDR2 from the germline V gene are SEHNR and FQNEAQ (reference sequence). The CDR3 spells CASSLAAAPLTDTQYF. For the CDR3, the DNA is TGTGCCAGCAGCTTAGCGGCAGCTCCCCTCACAGATACGCAGTATTTT.

In DNA, the CDR3 is TGCGCCAGCAGCCAAGCGGTTATCCTCAATCAGCCCCAGCATTTT. It is translated as CASSQAVILNQPQHF. The genes are TRBV4-1 and TRBJ1-5; D remains ambiguous. V was shortened by 1 base and J by 3 bases, with 10 bases between the two germline ends. There are 15 residues in the CDR3. Germline V gives CDR1 MGHRA, CDR2 YSYEKL.

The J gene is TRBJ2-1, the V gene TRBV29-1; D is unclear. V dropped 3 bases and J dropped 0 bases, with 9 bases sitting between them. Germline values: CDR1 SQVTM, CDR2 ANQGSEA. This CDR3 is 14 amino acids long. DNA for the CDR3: TGCAGCGTTGAGCTGGGCAGCTCCTACAATGAGCAGTTCTTC. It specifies CSVELGSSYNEQFF.

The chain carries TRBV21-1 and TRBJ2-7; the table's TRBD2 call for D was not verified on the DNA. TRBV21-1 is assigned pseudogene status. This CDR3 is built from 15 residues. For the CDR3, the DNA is TGTGCCAGCAGCAAAGGGGGGGAGACTGACTACGAGCAGTACTTC. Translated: CASSKGGETDYEQYF.

The CDR3 DNA reads as TGTGCCAGCAGCTCGGACAGGGGGCCTAGGGATGAGCAGTTCTTC. The encoded protein is CASSSDRGPRDEQFF. The rearrangement uses TRBV11-2 and TRBJ2-1; 11 bases fit TRBD1. This CDR3 contains 15 residues. Unmatched junction bases numbered 7, after V lost 4 bases and J lost 8 bases. Germline V gene sequence: CDR1 SGHAT, CDR2 FQNNGV.

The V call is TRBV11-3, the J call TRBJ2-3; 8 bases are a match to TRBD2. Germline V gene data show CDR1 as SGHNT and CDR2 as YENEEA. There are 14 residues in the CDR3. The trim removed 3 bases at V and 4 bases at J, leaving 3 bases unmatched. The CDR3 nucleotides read TGTGCCAGCAGCTTTCTAGCGGGCGCAGATACGCAGTATTTT. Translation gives CASSFLAGADTQYF.

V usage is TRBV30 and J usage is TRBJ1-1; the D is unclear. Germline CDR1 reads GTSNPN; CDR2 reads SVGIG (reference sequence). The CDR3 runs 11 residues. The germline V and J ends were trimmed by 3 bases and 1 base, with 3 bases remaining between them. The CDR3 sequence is CAWRANTEAFF. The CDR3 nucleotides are TGTGCCTGGAGGGCGAACACTGAAGCTTTCTTT.

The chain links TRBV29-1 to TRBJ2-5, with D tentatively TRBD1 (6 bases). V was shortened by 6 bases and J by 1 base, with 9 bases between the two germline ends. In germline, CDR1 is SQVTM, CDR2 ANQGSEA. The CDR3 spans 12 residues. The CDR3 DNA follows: TGCAGCGTACGACAGGCCCAAGAGACCCAGTACTTC. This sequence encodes CSVRQAQETQYF.

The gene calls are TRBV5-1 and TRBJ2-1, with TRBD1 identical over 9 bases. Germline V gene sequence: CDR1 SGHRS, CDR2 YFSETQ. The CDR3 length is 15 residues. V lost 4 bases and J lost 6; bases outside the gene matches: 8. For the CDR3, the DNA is TGCGCCAGCAGCCCCGCGGGACAGGGAGGCAATGAGCAGTTCTTC. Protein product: CASSPAGQGGNEQFF.

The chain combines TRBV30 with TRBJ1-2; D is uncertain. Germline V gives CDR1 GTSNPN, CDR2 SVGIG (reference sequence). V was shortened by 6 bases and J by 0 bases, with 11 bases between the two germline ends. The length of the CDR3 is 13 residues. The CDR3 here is CACSDGANYGYTF. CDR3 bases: TGTGCCTGCTCGGACGGAGCTAACTATGGCTACACCTTC. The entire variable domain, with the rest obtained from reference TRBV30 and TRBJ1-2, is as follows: SQTIHQWPATLVQPVGSPLSLECTVEGTSNPNLYWYRQAAGRGLQLLFYSVGIGQISSEVPQNLSASRPQDRQFILSSKKLLLSDSGFYLCACSDGANYGYTFGSGTRLTVV.

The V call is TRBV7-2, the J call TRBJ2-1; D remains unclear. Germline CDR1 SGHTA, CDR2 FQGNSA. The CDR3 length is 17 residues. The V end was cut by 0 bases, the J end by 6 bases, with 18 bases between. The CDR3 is CASSLAGRPSPLNEQFF. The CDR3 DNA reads TGTGCCAGCAGCTTAGCTGGACGGCCGTCTCCGCTCAATGAGCAGTTCTTC.

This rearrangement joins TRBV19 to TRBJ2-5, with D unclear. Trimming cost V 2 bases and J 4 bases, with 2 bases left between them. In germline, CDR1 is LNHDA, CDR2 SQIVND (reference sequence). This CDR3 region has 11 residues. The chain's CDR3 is CASSIRETQYF. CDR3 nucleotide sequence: TGTGCCAGTAGTATACGAGAGACCCAGTACTTC.

The CDR3 nucleotides are TGTGCCAGCAGCGTAACCGGGATCCCCTACAATGAGCAGTTCTTC. Its translation is CASSVTGIPYNEQFF. The rearrangement joins TRBV9 to TRBJ2-1; D possibly corresponds to TRBD2 (5 bases). The germline gives CDR1 SGDLS, CDR2 YYNGEE. Trimming pared 1 base from V and 2 bases from J, leaving 10 bases between. The CDR3 is 15 residues long.